These 30 T cell receptor beta chains share one sample of origin, sequenced in a study of shared clonotypes between healthy human individuals. The protocol was immunoSEQ multiplex PCR, while the TCRdb copy is restricted to in-frame clones and leaves out a portion. The sample yields roughly 2.2 million clones, 90% to 95% seen once. Material: naive CD4+ T cells from PBMCs. The subset was: CD45RA+ positively selected. These receptors were taken from a man between 18 and 35 years old in good health. Some clones in this sample may be carry-over from other donors' samples.

The chain combines TRBV6-5 with TRBJ1-5; possibly TRBD1 for D (6 bases). This CDR3 is built from 15 residues. Trimming removed 8 bases from V and 1 base from J, with 15 bases in between. The germline V gene encodes CDR1 MNHEY and CDR2 SVGAGI. DNA of the CDR3: TGTGCCAGCTCAAGGGGAGGGGGGAGCAATCAGCCCCAGCATTTT. Its translation: CASSRGGGSNQPQHF.

The chain uses TRBV28 and TRBJ2-5, with 9 bases fitting TRBD2. Losses at the gene ends were 6 bases for V and 0 bases for J; bases not matched to a gene: 11. The CDR3 runs 17 residues. CDR1 and CDR2 (germline): MDHEN, SYDVKM. CDR3 protein: CASSPGRGRAYQETQYF. The DNA of the CDR3 is TGTGCCAGCAGCCCAGGACGCGGGAGGGCGTACCAAGAGACCCAGTACTTC.

On this clone itself: Relative to the germline gene, one junction end is altered; a read error may explain this. In the same sample, other DNA sequences code for this CDR3. The V call is TRBV5-1, the J call TRBJ2-7, with a weak D call TRBD1 (6 bases). Germline V gene data show CDR1 as SGHRS and CDR2 as YFSETQ. CDR3 size: 14 residues. CDR3 DNA: TGCGCCAGCAGTTTGGGGGCAGCTTCCTACGAGCAGTACTTC. Amino acid sequence: CASSLGAASYEQYF.

Comments on this clone: The sample contains more than one DNA sequence encoding this CDR3. The chain links TRBV11-3 to TRBJ2-2; 7 bases align to TRBD1. CDR1 and CDR2 from the germline V gene are SGHNT and YENEEA. Trimming removed 1 base from V and 1 base from J; junction bases left unmatched: 0. The CDR3 is made up of 15 amino acids. The CDR3 DNA is TGTGCCAGCAGCTTAGGACAGGGGAACACCGGGGAGCTGTTTTTT. It translates to CASSLGQGNTGELFF.

The V and J genes are TRBV28 and TRBJ1-6, with D uncertain. The V gene lost 6 bases and the J gene lost 10 bases, with 10 bases spanning the gap. Germline CDR1 is MDHEN and CDR2 is SYDVKM. This CDR3 is built from 12 residues. CDR3 loop: CASRPSTSPLHF. CDR3 bases: TGTGCCAGCAGGCCCTCTACCTCACCCCTCCACTTT.

The chain joins TRBV5-8 to TRBJ1-3; perhaps TRBD1 as D (6 bases). In germline, CDR1 is SGHTS, CDR2 YDEGEE. The CDR3 extends over 15 amino acids. Trimming removed 0 bases at V and 4 bases at J, with 11 bases between. The CDR3 DNA sequence: TGTGCCAGCAGCTTGGTTACAGGGACAGGAAACACCATATATTTT. It is translated as CASSLVTGTGNTIYF.

The chain carries TRBV4-1 and TRBJ2-7, with 8 positions matching TRBD1. This CDR3 contains 16 residues. Germline CDR1 and CDR2: MGHRA and YSYEKL. The V gene end was trimmed by 1 base and the J gene end by 4 bases; junction bases not matched to a gene: 9. In DNA form, the CDR3 reads TGCGCCAGCAGCCAAGCCCAGGGGGCGCGGCCGTACGAGCAGTACTTC. Translated, it gives CASSQAQGARPYEQYF.

The chain joins TRBV28 to TRBJ1-2; 8 bases map to TRBD1. Germline assignment: CDR1 MDHEN and CDR2 SYDVKM. V trimming: 8 bases; J trimming: 5 bases; junction bases outside the gene matches: 7. The CDR3 is 13 residues long. DNA for the CDR3: TGTGCCAGCCTCAGGGGGCGATTATATGGCTACACCTTC. Protein: CASLRGRLYGYTF.

The DNA for the CDR3 is TGTGCCAGCAGCTTGGCCGGGCTCCTAAGGGAGCAGTTCTTC. It specifies CASSLAGLLREQFF. The chain combines TRBV5-8 with TRBJ2-1, with D unresolved. CDR3 size: 14 residues. The V gene lost 0 bases and the J gene lost 10 bases, with 14 bases spanning the gap. Germline V gene sequence: CDR1 SGHTS, CDR2 YDEGEE.

The chain carries TRBV25-1 and TRBJ1-2; tentative D call: TRBD1 (6 bases). The V gene's germline CDR1 is MGHDK and CDR2 SYGVNS. This CDR3 is built from 14 residues. V was shortened by 3 bases and J by 4 bases, with 12 bases between the two germline ends. The CDR3: CASSEWGTPYGYTF. CDR3 DNA sequence: TGTGCCAGCAGTGAGTGGGGGACACCCTATGGCTACACCTTC.

The chain recombines TRBV19 with TRBJ2-2; TRBD2 aligns across 7 bases. Trimming cost V 4 bases and J 6 bases; bases outside gene matches: 14. Germline V gives CDR1 LNHDA, CDR2 SQIVND (reference sequence). This CDR3 is 17 amino acids long. The CDR3 DNA reads TGTGCCAGTAGTACGCCCGTGGGAGGGGAGAAGGCCGGGGAGCTGTTTTTT. It yields the protein CASSTPVGGEKAGELFF.

The chain is built from TRBV9 and TRBJ2-2; D might be TRBD2 (6 bases). Trimming shortened V by 0 bases and J by 6 bases, and 18 bases separated the two germline ends. This CDR3 is built from 17 residues. Germline CDR1 and CDR2: SGDLS and YYNGEE. The CDR3 region is CASSVEASAGWAGELFF. CDR3 in DNA: TGTGCCAGCAGCGTAGAGGCGAGCGCGGGATGGGCCGGGGAGCTGTTTTTT.

Note on this clone: Germline and junction disagree at one end, which may indicate a read error. V and J are TRBV2 and TRBJ1-1; no firm D call. There are 13 residues in the CDR3. In germline, CDR1 is SNHLY, CDR2 FYNNEI. The DNA of the CDR3 is TGTGCCAGCAGAGACTATATGAACGCTGAAGCTTTCTTT. Translating it yields CASRDYMNAEAFF.

The CDR3 is CASSISRYRFTDTQYF. The DNA of the CDR3 is TGTGCCAGCAGTATATCCCGCTACAGGTTCACAGATACGCAGTATTTT. The chain employs TRBV11-2 and TRBJ2-3, with D perhaps TRBD1 (5 bases). With 6 bases removed from V and 2 bases from J, the gap between germline ends came to 18 bases. From germline, CDR1 is SGHAT and CDR2 FQNNGV. The CDR3 consists of 16 residues. Complete variable domain (other parts from reference TRBV11-2 and TRBJ2-3): EAGVAQSPRYKIIEKRQSVAFWCNPISGHATLYWYQQILGQGPKLLIQFQNNGVVDDSQLPKDRFSAERLKGVDSTLKIQPAKLEDSAVYLCASSISRYRFTDTQYFGPGTRLTVL.

The rearrangement links TRBV28 to TRBJ2-5; D remains unclear. V gave up 3 bases and J gave up 5 bases, with 13 bases separating them. This CDR3 spans 14 amino acids. From germline, CDR1 is MDHEN and CDR2 SYDVKM. The CDR3 nucleotides read TGTGCCAGCAGTTTGGTCGGGTTGGGGGAGACCCAGTACTTC. Translation gives CASSLVGLGETQYF. The whole variable domain, filled in from reference TRBV28 and TRBJ2-5, reads DVKVTQSSRYLVKRTGEKVFLECVQDMDHENMFWYRQDPGLGLRLIYFSYDVKMKEKGDIPEGYSVSREKKERFSLILESASTNQTSMYLCASSLVGLGETQYFGPGTRLLVL.

A single count supports this clone. The V gene is TRBV30, the J gene TRBJ2-7, with 9 bases identical to TRBD2. Germline assignment: CDR1 GTSNPN and CDR2 SVGIG (reference sequence). V was pared by 7 bases and J by 6 bases, with 10 bases of the junction left unmatched. This CDR3 comprises 13 residues. In DNA form, the CDR3 reads TGTGCCTCGGGGCGGGAGGGTTCCGCCGAGCAGTACTTC. Protein sequence: CASGREGSAEQYF.

The rearrangement joins TRBV5-1 to TRBJ1-2; tentatively, D is TRBD1 (5 bases). With 4 bases removed from V and 10 bases from J, the gap between germline ends came to 20 bases. The germline gives CDR1 SGHRS, CDR2 YFSETQ. CDR3 length: 14 amino acids. The CDR3 DNA sequence: TGCGCCAGCAGCCCAATCAGACAGCGGTCGGTCTACACCTTC. Encoded protein: CASSPIRQRSVYTF.

The chain carries TRBV19 and TRBJ2-3, with a weak D call TRBD1 (6 bases). CDR1 and CDR2 (germline): LNHDA, SQIVND (reference sequence). The CDR3 is made up of 15 amino acids. The ends were cut back, 2 bases at V and 1 base at J, with 10 bases in the middle. The CDR3: CASSISRGRTDTQYF. The DNA of the CDR3 is TGTGCCAGTAGTATAAGCAGGGGCCGCACAGATACGCAGTATTTT. The complete variable domain, with remaining parts taken from reference TRBV19 and TRBJ2-3, reads DGGITQSPKYLFRKEGQNVTLSCEQNLNHDAMYWYRQDPGQGLRLIYYSQIVNDFQKGDIAEGYSVSREKKESFPLTVTSAQKNPTAFYLCASSISRGRTDTQYFGPGTRLTVL.

CDR3 residues: CASSRRISGGSTDTQYF. DNA of the CDR3: TGTGCCAGCAGCCGACGAATTAGCGGGGGTAGCACAGATACGCAGTATTTT. The chain couples TRBV11-3 to TRBJ2-3; TRBD2 agrees at 9 bases. This CDR3 is built from 17 residues. Germline V CDR1 and CDR2: SGHNT, YENEEA. The trim removed 5 bases at V and 0 bases at J, leaving 9 bases unmatched.

The chain has TRBV19 and TRBJ1-5; TRBD1 is a possible D gene (5 bases). Trimming shortened V by 6 bases and J by 3 bases, and 18 bases separated the two germline ends. This CDR3 spans 16 amino acids. Germline CDR1 and CDR2: LNHDA and SQIVND (reference sequence). DNA for the CDR3: TGTGCCAGTAGAGGAGCCCCGGGGGGGTACAATCAGCCCCAGCATTTT. Amino acids: CASRGAPGGYNQPQHF.

This clone showed up just a few times. Other DNA sequences within the sample encode an identical CDR3. The rearrangement joins TRBV30 to TRBJ1-1; 9 bases line up with TRBD1. Looked up from germline, CDR1 is GTSNPN and CDR2 is SVGIG (reference sequence). The V and J ends lost 2 bases and 3 bases, in that order; junction bases with no gene match: 1. The CDR3 is made up of 13 amino acids. This CDR3 is CAWSRTGDTEAFF. Here the CDR3 DNA reads TGTGCCTGGAGTAGGACAGGGGACACTGAAGCTTTCTTT. The full variable domain, in which reference TRBV30 and TRBJ1-1 provide the parts outside the CDR3, is SQTIHQWPATLVQPVGSPLSLECTVEGTSNPNLYWYRQAAGRGLQLLFYSVGIGQISSEVPQNLSASRPQDRQFILSSKKLLLSDSGFYLCAWSRTGDTEAFFGQGTRLTVV.

The chain joins TRBV5-1 to TRBJ2-7, with 13 bases lining up with TRBD2. The CDR3 is made up of 15 amino acids. Germline V gene lookup returns CDR1 SGHRS and CDR2 YFSETQ. J gave up 7 bases and V 4 bases, and 8 bases lay outside the gene matches. CDR3 DNA sequence: TGCGCCAGCAGCATCGGACTAGCGGGAGTGCAGGAGCAGTACTTC. Amino acid sequence: CASSIGLAGVQEQYF. Based on the CDR3 plus reference TRBV5-1 and TRBJ2-7, the full variable domain is KAGVTQTPRYLIKTRGQQVTLSCSPISGHRSVSWYQQTPGQGLQFLFEYFSETQRNKGNFPGRFSGRQFSNSRSEMNVSTLELGDSALYLCASSIGLAGVQEQYFGPGTRLTVT.

In the case of this clone: Its ends do not fully match the called genes, so a read error is possible. The CDR3 sequence is CATSGDWTGELFF. The CDR3 bases are TGTGCCACCAGCGGAGACTGGACCGGGGAGCTGTTTTTT. The V gene is TRBV15, the J gene TRBJ2-2; D not resolved. The CDR3 loop spans 13 amino acids. Germline CDR1 LNHNV, CDR2 YYDKDF (reference sequence).

The genes are TRBV28 and TRBJ2-5; 7 bases are a match to TRBD1. This CDR3 region has 15 residues. In germline, CDR1 is MDHEN, CDR2 SYDVKM. The V segment lost 5 bases and the J segment 2 bases; nucleotides outside the gene matches: 8. In DNA, the CDR3 is TGTGCCAGCAGTGAACCCTCGGGACAGCAAGAGACCCAGTACTTC. Residues: CASSEPSGQQETQYF.

The V call is TRBV5-4, the J call TRBJ2-7, with D unresolved. V was trimmed by 4 bases and J by 0 bases, leaving 14 bases between them. The CDR3 contains 15 residues. CDR1 and CDR2 from the germline V gene are SGHNT and YYREEE (reference sequence). The CDR3 is CASSLIGASSYEQYF. DNA of the CDR3: TGTGCCAGCAGCCTCATTGGCGCAAGCTCCTACGAGCAGTACTTC.

Comment on this clone: At the DNA level, this CDR3 is encoded by other sequences in the same sample as well. This rearrangement joins TRBV25-1 to TRBJ2-2; 12 bases map to TRBD2. The V gene's germline CDR1 is MGHDK and CDR2 SYGVNS. V lost 6 bases, J lost 5 bases, and 1 base stayed unmatched. This CDR3 has 14 amino acids. CDR3 nucleotide sequence: TGTGCCAGCAGCCTAGCGGGAGGGACCGGGGAGCTGTTTTTT. This translates into CASSLAGGTGELFF.

This chain links TRBV5-6 with TRBJ1-5; 9 nucleotides match TRBD1. Germline CDR1 is SGHDT and CDR2 is YYEEEE. CDR3 size: 15 residues. V lost 4 bases and J lost 1; bases outside the gene matches: 3. DNA of the CDR3: TGTGCCAGCAGCGGAGGACAGGGGAGCAATCAGCCCCAGCATTTT. Protein: CASSGGQGSNQPQHF.

V and J are TRBV28 and TRBJ2-7; D possibly corresponds to TRBD1 (6 bases). This CDR3 is built from 16 residues. Trimming took off 0 bases at V and 5 bases at J, with 17 bases between the two ends. CDR1 and CDR2 (germline): MDHEN, SYDVKM. The CDR3 DNA sequence: TGTGCCAGCAGTTTATGGGGGGCCTCTCTCGCCCACGAGCAGTACTTC. Translated: CASSLWGASLAHEQYF.

The V and J genes are TRBV19 and TRBJ1-5; D is unclear. From germline, CDR1 is LNHDA and CDR2 SQIVND (reference sequence). The CDR3 runs to 14 residues. V was pared by 5 bases and J by 4 bases, with 12 bases between. CDR3 amino acids: CASSYSGNNQPQHF. The CDR3 region has the DNA TGTGCCAGTAGTTACAGCGGAAATAATCAGCCCCAGCATTTT.

In its sample, this clone was seen a few times. Other DNA sequences in this specimen translate into the identical CDR3. The rearrangement uses TRBV5-1 and TRBJ1-1; 9 bases map to TRBD1. Trimming cost V 4 bases and J 1 base; bases outside gene matches: 2. From germline, CDR1 is SGHRS and CDR2 YFSETQ. CDR3 length equals 14 residues. The CDR3 region is CASSGGQGNTEAFF. The CDR3, as DNA: TGCGCCAGCAGCGGGGGACAGGGGAACACTGAAGCTTTCTTT.